The clone carrying this T cell receptor (beta chain) has a handful of counts. Its antigen is unknown. This entry is derived from a study of T cells after yellow fever vaccination. Notes on the study in general: At around 96% for CD4 and about 91% for CD8, most primary-vaccination clones showed up again after the booster.

Losses at the gene ends were 4 bases for V and 5 bases for J; bases not matched to a gene: 4. The CDR3 sequence is 15 residues long. TCRdb re-called the 5' RACE reads through MiXCR, storing one row per CDR3 protein. The sample consists of approximately 450,000 distinct CDR3 sequences, roughly 20% of them appearing once. The rearrangement uses TRBV12-3 or TRBV12-4 and TRBJ2-5; 13 bases align to TRBD2. This clonotype originated in a man between 18 and 35 years old who received the YFV17D yellow fever vaccine. Material: PBMCs, obtained before the yellow fever booster vaccination. Here the CDR3 DNA reads TGTGCCAGCAGTTCGGGACTAGCGGGGTTGGAGACCCAGTACTTC. This codes for CASSSGLAGLETQYF.